A single sample is the source of the 20 T cell receptor beta chains below, sequenced in a study of blood T cell repertoires in COVID-19. Method: immunoSEQ multiplex PCR; TCRdb's copy keeps in-frame clones and lacks some. Of a few hundred thousand clones in the sample, more than 75% were seen once. The sample was peripheral blood. The origin of the receptors is a man at least 80 years old with acute or convalescent COVID-19.

This clone showed up just once. The CDR3 region has the DNA TGTGCCAGCAGCTTTTCCGGACAGGGGACGCCACTTTACAATGAGCAGTTCTTC. It translates to CASSFSGQGTPLYNEQFF. The J gene is TRBJ2-1, the V gene TRBV5-6; TRBD1 aligns across 9 bases. CDR3 length: 18 residues. With V trimmed by 2 bases and J by 4 bases, 13 bases remained unmatched. The germline V gene has CDR1 SGHDT and CDR2 YYEEEE. The variable domain in full, with the rest retrieved from reference TRBV5-6 and TRBJ2-1, is DAGVTQSPTHLIKTRGQQVTLRCSPKSGHDTVSWYQQALGQGPQFIFQYYEEEERQRGNFPDRFSGHQFPNYSSELNVNALLLGDSALYLCASSFSGQGTPLYNEQFFGPGTRLTVL.

The rearrangement joins TRBV28 to TRBJ2-5; D gene ambiguous. The CDR3 length is 13 residues. Germline values: CDR1 MDHEN, CDR2 SYDVKM. Trimming took off 7 bases at V and 0 bases at J, with 9 bases between the two ends. CDR3: CASKIPYQETQYF. CDR3 coding DNA: TGTGCCAGCAAAATCCCGTACCAAGAGACCCAGTACTTC.

The chain couples TRBV14 to TRBJ2-5; 8 bases line up with TRBD1. CDR1 SGHDN and CDR2 FVKESK come from the germline V gene. The CDR3 spans 13 residues. V was pared by 5 bases and J by 5 bases, with 4 bases of the junction left unmatched. The CDR3 region has the DNA TGTGCCAGCAGCTCAGGGGGCAGTGAGACCCAGTACTTC. Amino acids: CASSSGGSETQYF.

J is TRBJ1-3 and V is TRBV18, with D possibly TRBD1 on 5 matching bases. Germline assignment: CDR1 KGHSH and CDR2 LQKENI. The CDR3 is made up of 15 amino acids. The V end lost 0 bases, the J end lost 0 bases, and 6 bases lay between the germline ends. CDR3 protein: CASSPPDISGNTIYF. CDR3 bases: TGTGCCAGCTCACCACCGGACATCTCTGGAAACACCATATATTTT.

The chain employs TRBV5-1 and TRBJ1-4; a possible D gene is TRBD1 (6 bases). CDR1 SGHRS and CDR2 YFSETQ come from the germline V gene. Trimming took off 4 bases at V and 7 bases at J, with 17 bases between the two ends. This CDR3 is built from 15 residues. The DNA of the CDR3 is TGCGCCAGCAGCCCTCAAGGACAGCTGAGTGAAAAACTGTTTTTT. Translated, it gives CASSPQGQLSEKLFF.

The gene calls are TRBV24-1 and TRBJ2-3; D ambiguous. Trimming shortened V by 3 bases and J by 7 bases, and 13 bases separated the two germline ends. The CDR3 spans 14 residues. Germline V gene data show CDR1 as KGHDR and CDR2 as SFDVKD. CDR3 DNA: TGTGCCACCAGTGATGGCGGCCGTGTGTATACGCAGTATTTT. It encodes CATSDGGRVYTQYF.

The CDR3 bases are TGCGCCAGCAGGTGGACAGGGGACAATGAGCAGTTCTTC. Its protein is CASRWTGDNEQFF. The J gene is TRBJ2-1, the V gene TRBV5-1, with 9 bases that match TRBD1. The trim removed 5 bases at V and 5 bases at J, leaving 2 bases unmatched. The V gene's germline CDR1 is SGHRS and CDR2 YFSETQ. This CDR3 is built from 13 residues.

V gene TRBV18 combines with J gene TRBJ1-1; tentatively, D is TRBD1 (5 bases). CDR3 length: 14 residues. Trimming stripped 1 base from V and 10 bases from J, with 16 bases between. CDR1 and CDR2 (germline): KGHSH, LQKENI. The CDR3, as DNA: TGTGCCAGCTCACCACTGTTGGACACCCCGCCAGCTTTCTTT. It codes for CASSPLLDTPPAFF.

CDR3 DNA: TGCGCCAGCAGTCCCGGGACATTAATTTTAGCTGAAGCTTTCTTT. It encodes CASSPGTLILAEAFF. The V and J genes are TRBV5-1 and TRBJ1-1, with a tentative D call TRBD1 (6 bases). V dropped 5 bases and J dropped 6 bases, with 20 bases sitting between them. Germline V gives CDR1 SGHRS, CDR2 YFSETQ. The CDR3 totals 15 residues. Full variable domain (remainder filled in from reference TRBV5-1 and TRBJ1-1): KAGVTQTPRYLIKTRGQQVTLSCSPISGHRSVSWYQQTPGQGLQFLFEYFSETQRNKGNFPGRFSGRQFSNSRSEMNVSTLELGDSALYLCASSPGTLILAEAFFGQGTRLTVV.

The chain recombines TRBV15 with TRBJ1-4; TRBD1 agrees at 7 bases. The J segment lost 6 bases and the V segment lost 3 bases, leaving 1 base of the junction unmatched. CDR1 and CDR2 from the germline V gene are LNHNV and YYDKDF (reference sequence). The CDR3 has 13 amino acids. In nucleotides, the CDR3 is TGTGCCACCAGCAGGGGGACAGATGAAAAACTGTTTTTT. This gives the protein CATSRGTDEKLFF.

The rearrangement links TRBV7-2 to TRBJ2-7; TRBD2 matches 9 bases. V was pared by 5 bases and J by 6 bases, with 5 bases of the junction left unmatched. CDR1 is SGHTA, CDR2 FQGNSA, per germline. The CDR3 spans 13 residues. The CDR3 DNA reads TGTGCCAGCAGCAATGGACTAGCGATCGAGCAGTACTTC. Its translation: CASSNGLAIEQYF.

The sample holds a few counts of this clone. J is TRBJ1-6 and V is TRBV18; possible D gene TRBD1, 6 bases. The CDR3 length is 17 residues. Germline CDR1 and CDR2: KGHSH and LQKENI. Trimming stripped 1 base from V and 7 bases from J, with 17 bases between. The CDR3 sequence is CASSPQHQQGGNSPLHF. The CDR3 DNA reads TGTGCCAGCTCACCACAACATCAACAGGGCGGGAATTCACCCCTCCACTTT.

The J gene is TRBJ1-3, the V gene TRBV15, with D possibly being TRBD1 (5 bases). CDR1 is LNHNV, CDR2 YYDKDF, per germline (reference sequence). This CDR3 is 16 amino acids long. Trimming stripped 4 bases from V and 0 bases from J, with 13 bases between. CDR3 sequence (DNA): TGTGCCACCAGCACACAGGCGTCGTTCTCTGGAAACACCATATATTTT. Its protein product is CATSTQASFSGNTIYF.

On this clone: Other DNA sequences in the same sample also yield this CDR3. The rearrangement uses TRBV7-9 and TRBJ1-5, with D hard to call. CDR3 length equals 12 residues. Germline V gene data show CDR1 as SEHNR and CDR2 as FQNEAQ (reference sequence). V was cut by 3 bases and J by 6 bases, with 6 bases left in between. The chain's CDR3 is CASSLGSQPQHF. The CDR3 DNA reads as TGTGCCAGCAGCTTGGGGAGTCAGCCCCAGCATTTT.

This chain joins TRBV5-8 and TRBJ1-2, with a tentative D call TRBD1 (5 bases). The CDR3 sequence is 16 residues long. Germline CDR1 SGHTS, CDR2 YDEGEE. V gave up 0 bases and J gave up 6 bases, with 18 bases separating them. The CDR3 protein is CASSLAPTPGDHGYTF. The CDR3 DNA reads as TGTGCCAGCAGCTTGGCTCCCACACCGGGGGACCATGGCTACACCTTC.

The rearrangement joins TRBV5-1 to TRBJ1-6; 7 bases agree with TRBD1. Germline CDR1 SGHRS, CDR2 YFSETQ. This CDR3 comprises 14 residues. The junction had 5 bases not matched to a gene; V was cut back by 4 bases and J by 7 bases. CDR3 sequence: CASSIGGANSPLHF. The CDR3 DNA sequence: TGCGCCAGCAGCATAGGGGGCGCGAATTCACCCCTCCACTTT.

The CDR3 here is CASSSFPGELFF. The CDR3 DNA follows: TGTGCCAGCAGCTCTTTCCCCGGGGAGCTGTTTTTT. The rearrangement uses TRBV5-5 and TRBJ2-2; D gene unclear. The length of the CDR3 is 12 residues. Germline V gene sequence: CDR1 SGHKS, CDR2 YYEKEE (reference sequence). The V gene lost 3 bases and the J gene lost 6 bases, with 6 bases spanning the gap.

V is TRBV5-1 and J is TRBJ2-1; no clear D. The germline gives CDR1 SGHRS, CDR2 YFSETQ. V was clipped by 1 base and J by 6 bases, with 14 bases between them. The CDR3 is 15 residues long. The CDR3 here is CASSLLSTVPNEQFF. The CDR3 DNA follows: TGCGCCAGCAGCTTGCTTAGTACAGTTCCCAATGAGCAGTTCTTC.

J is TRBJ1-5 and V is TRBV19; D not certain. From germline, CDR1 is LNHDA and CDR2 SQIVND (reference sequence). V was pared by 2 bases and J by 7 bases, with 9 bases between. This CDR3 is built from 13 residues. The CDR3 protein is CASSIQRAQPQHF. The CDR3 DNA reads as TGTGCCAGTAGTATACAGAGGGCCCAGCCCCAGCATTTT. The whole variable domain, remainder taken from reference TRBV19 and TRBJ1-5, is DGGITQSPKYLFRKEGQNVTLSCEQNLNHDAMYWYRQDPGQGLRLIYYSQIVNDFQKGDIAEGYSVSREKKESFPLTVTSAQKNPTAFYLCASSIQRAQPQHFGDGTRLSIL.

In this sample, this clone turned up a few times. An end of the junction does not agree with germline; a read error may underlie this. This chain uses TRBV28 with TRBJ1-5; the match to TRBD1 covers 8 bases. The CDR3 extends over 13 amino acids. Germline V lookup: CDR1 MDHEN, CDR2 SYDVKM. Here the CDR3 reads CASSLSGQGPVAF. The CDR3 bases are TGTGCCAGCAGTTTATCAGGACAGGGCCCGGTTGCATTT.